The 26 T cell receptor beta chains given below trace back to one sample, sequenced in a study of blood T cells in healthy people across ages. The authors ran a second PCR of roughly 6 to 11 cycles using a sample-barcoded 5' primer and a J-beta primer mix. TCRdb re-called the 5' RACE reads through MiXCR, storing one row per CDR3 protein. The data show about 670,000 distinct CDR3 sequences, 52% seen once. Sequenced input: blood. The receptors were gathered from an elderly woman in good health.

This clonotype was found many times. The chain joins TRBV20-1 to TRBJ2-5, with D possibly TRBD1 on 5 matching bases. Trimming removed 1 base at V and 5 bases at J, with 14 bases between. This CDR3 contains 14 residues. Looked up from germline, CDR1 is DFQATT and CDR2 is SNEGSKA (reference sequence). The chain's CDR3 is CSARVRGFVETQYF. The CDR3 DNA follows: TGCAGTGCTAGAGTTAGGGGCTTCGTGGAGACCCAGTACTTC.

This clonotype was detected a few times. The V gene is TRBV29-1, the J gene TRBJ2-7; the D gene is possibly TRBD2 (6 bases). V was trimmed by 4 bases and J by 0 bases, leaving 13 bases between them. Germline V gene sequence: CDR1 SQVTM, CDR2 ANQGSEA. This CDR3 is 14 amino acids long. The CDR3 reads CSVVGQGGSYEQYF. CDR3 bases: TGCAGCGTTGTAGGGCAGGGAGGCTCCTACGAGCAGTACTTC.

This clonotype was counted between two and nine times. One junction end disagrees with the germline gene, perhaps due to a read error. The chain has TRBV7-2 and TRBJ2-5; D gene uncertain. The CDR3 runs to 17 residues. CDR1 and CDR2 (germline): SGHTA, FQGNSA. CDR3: CAGSQSVHTLYQETQYF. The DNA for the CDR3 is TGTGCCGGCAGCCAATCAGTACACACACTGTACCAAGAGACCCAGTACTTC.

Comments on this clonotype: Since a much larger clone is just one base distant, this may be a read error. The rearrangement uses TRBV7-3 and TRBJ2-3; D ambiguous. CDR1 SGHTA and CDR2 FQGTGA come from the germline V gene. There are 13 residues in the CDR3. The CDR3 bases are TGTGCCAACAGCTTTGCTGGTAGAGATACGCAGTATTTT. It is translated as CANSFAGRDTQYF.

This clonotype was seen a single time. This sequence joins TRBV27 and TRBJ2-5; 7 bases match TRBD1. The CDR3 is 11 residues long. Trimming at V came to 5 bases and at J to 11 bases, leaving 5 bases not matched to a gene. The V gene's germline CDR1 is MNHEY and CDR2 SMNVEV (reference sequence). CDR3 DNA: TGTGCCAGCAGTCTACAGGGGATGCAGTACTTC. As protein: CASSLQGMQYF.

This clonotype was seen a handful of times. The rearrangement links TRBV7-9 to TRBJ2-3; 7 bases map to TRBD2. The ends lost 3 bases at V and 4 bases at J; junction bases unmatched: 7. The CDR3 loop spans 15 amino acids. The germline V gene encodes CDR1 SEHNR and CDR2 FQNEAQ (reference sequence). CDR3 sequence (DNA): TGTGCCAGCAGCTTCCCAGCGGGGTGGGCAGATACGCAGTATTTT. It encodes CASSFPAGWADTQYF.

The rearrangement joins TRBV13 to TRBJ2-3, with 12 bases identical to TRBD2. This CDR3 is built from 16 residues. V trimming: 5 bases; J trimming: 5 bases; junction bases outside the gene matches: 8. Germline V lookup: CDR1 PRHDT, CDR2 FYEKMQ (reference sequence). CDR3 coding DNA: TGTGCCAGCAGCCTTACTAGCGGGGGGCGGGGAGATACGCAGTATTTT. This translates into CASSLTSGGRGDTQYF.

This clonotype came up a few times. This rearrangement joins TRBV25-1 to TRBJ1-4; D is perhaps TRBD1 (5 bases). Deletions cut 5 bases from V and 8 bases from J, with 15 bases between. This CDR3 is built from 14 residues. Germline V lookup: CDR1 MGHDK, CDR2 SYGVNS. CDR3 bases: TGTGCCAGCAGTAGGGGACTCCTACACGAAAAACTGTTTTTT. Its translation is CASSRGLLHEKLFF. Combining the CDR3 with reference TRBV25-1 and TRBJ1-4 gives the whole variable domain EADIYQTPRYLVIGTGKKITLECSQTMGHDKMYWYQQDPGMELHLIHYSYGVNSTEKGDLSSESTVSRIRTEHFPLTLESARPSHTSQYLCASSRGLLHEKLFFGSGTQLSVL.

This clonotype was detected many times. The CDR3 bases are TGCAGCGGCCGAGTGAACACTGAAGCTTTCTTT. Encoded protein: CSGRVNTEAFF. V gene TRBV29-1 combines with J gene TRBJ1-1; D is unclear. Germline CDR1 reads SQVTM; CDR2 reads ANQGSEA. The CDR3 length is 11 residues. With 7 bases removed from V and 0 bases from J, the gap between germline ends came to 6 bases.

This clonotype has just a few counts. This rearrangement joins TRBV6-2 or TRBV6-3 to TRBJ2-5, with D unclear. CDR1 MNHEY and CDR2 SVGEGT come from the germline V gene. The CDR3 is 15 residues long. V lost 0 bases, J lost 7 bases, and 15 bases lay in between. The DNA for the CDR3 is TGTGCCAGCAGTTACTCGAGGCAGATTGCCGGGACCCAGTACTTC. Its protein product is CASSYSRQIAGTQYF.

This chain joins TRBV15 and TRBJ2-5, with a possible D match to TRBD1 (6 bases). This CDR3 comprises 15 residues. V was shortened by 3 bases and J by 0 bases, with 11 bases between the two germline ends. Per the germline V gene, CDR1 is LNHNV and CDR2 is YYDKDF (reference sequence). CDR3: CATSSGAGDQETQYF. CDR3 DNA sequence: TGTGCCACCAGCAGTGGGGCAGGGGACCAAGAGACCCAGTACTTC.

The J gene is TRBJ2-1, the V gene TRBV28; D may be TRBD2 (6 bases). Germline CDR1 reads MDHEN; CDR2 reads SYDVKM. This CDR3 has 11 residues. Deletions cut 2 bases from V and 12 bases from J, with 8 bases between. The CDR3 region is CASSLGGLQFF. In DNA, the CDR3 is TGTGCCAGCAGTTTAGGAGGGCTGCAGTTCTTC. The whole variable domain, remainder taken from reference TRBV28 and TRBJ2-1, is DVKVTQSSRYLVKRTGEKVFLECVQDMDHENMFWYRQDPGLGLRLIYFSYDVKMKEKGDIPEGYSVSREKKERFSLILESASTNQTSMYLCASSLGGLQFFGPGTRLTVL.

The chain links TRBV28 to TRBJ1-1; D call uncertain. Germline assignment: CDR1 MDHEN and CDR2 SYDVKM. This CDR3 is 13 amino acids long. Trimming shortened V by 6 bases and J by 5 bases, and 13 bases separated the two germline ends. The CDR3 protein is CASSHAEATEAFF. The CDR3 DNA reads TGTGCCAGCAGCCACGCGGAAGCTACTGAAGCTTTCTTT.

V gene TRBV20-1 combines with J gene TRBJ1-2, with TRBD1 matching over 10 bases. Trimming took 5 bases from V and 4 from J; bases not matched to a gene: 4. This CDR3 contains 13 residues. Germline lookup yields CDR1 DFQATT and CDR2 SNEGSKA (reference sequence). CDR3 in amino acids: CSAGGQGRYGYTF. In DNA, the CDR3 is TGCAGTGCTGGGGGACAGGGGCGCTATGGCTACACCTTC.

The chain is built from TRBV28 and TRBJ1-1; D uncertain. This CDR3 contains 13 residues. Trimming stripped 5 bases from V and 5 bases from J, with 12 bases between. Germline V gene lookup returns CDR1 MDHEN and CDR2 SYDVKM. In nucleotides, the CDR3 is TGTGCCAGCAGTCCTGCGGGGAGAACTGAAGCTTTCTTT. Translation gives CASSPAGRTEAFF.

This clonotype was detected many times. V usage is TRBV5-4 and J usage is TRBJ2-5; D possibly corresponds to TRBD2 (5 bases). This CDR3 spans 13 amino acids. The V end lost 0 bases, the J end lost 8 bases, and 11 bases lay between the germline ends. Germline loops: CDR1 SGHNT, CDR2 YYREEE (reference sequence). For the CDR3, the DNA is TGTGCCAGCAGCTTGGAGCGGCGGCAAACCCAGTACTTC. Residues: CASSLERRQTQYF.

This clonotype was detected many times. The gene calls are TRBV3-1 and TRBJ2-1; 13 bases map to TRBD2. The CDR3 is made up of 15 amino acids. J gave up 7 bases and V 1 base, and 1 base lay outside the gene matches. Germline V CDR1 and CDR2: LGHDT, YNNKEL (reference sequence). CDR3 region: CASSQGTSGGNEQFF. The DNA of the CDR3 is TGTGCCAGCAGCCAAGGGACTAGCGGGGGAAATGAGCAGTTCTTC.

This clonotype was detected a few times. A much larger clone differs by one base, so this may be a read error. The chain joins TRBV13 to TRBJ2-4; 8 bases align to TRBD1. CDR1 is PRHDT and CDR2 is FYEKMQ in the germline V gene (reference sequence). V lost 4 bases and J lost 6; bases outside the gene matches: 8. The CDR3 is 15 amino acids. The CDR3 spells CASSCRTGLTNIQYF. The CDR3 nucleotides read TGTGCCAGCAGCTGCAGGACAGGGCTGACAAACATTCAGTACTTC.

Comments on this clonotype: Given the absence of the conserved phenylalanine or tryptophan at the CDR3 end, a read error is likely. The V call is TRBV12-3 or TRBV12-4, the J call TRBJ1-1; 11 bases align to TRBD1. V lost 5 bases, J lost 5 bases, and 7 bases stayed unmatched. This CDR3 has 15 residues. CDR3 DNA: TGTGCCAGCAGTCCACGGACAGGGGGCCGGACTGAAGCTTTCCTT. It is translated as CASSPRTGGRTEAFL.

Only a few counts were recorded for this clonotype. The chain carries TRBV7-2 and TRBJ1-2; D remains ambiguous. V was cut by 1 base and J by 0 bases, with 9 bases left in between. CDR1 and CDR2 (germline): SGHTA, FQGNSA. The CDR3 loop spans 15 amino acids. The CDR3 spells CASSLDVSANYGYTF. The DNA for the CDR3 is TGTGCCAGCAGCTTAGATGTCAGCGCTAACTATGGCTACACCTTC.

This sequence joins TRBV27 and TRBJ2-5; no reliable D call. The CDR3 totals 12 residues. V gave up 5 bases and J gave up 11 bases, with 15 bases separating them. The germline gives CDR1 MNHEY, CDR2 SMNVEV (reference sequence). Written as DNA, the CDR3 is TGTGCCAGCAGTCGTAGGGCCAATGAGCAGTACTTC. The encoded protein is CASSRRANEQYF.

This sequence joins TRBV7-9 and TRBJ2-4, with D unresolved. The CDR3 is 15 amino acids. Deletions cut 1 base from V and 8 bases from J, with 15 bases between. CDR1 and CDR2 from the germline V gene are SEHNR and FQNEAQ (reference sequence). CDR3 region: CASSLGPGGRDIQYF. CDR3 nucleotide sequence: TGTGCCAGCAGCTTAGGCCCGGGTGGCCGGGACATTCAGTACTTC.

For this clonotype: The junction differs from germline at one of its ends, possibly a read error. The CDR3: CANSFQGNLLSGANVLTF. Written as DNA, the CDR3 is TGTGCCAACAGCTTCCAGGGGAATCTCCTCTCTGGGGCCAACGTCCTGACTTTC. The genes are TRBV5-5 and TRBJ2-6; a possible D gene is TRBD1 (6 bases). The CDR3 has 18 amino acids. Germline loops: CDR1 SGHKS, CDR2 YYEKEE (reference sequence).

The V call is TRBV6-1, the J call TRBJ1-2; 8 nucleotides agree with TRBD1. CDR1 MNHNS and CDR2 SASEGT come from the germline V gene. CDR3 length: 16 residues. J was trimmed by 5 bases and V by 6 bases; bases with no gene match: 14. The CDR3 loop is CASSPGQGDDLYGYTF. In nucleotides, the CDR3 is TGTGCCAGCAGCCCAGGACAGGGAGACGACCTTTATGGCTACACCTTC.

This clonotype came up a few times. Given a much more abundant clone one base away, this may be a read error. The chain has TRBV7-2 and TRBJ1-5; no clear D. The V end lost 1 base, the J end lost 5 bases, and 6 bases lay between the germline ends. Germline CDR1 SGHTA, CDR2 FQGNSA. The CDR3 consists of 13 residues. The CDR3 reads CASSLGWDQPQHF. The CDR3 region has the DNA TGTGCCAGCAGCTTAGGATGGGATCAGCCCCAGCATTTT.

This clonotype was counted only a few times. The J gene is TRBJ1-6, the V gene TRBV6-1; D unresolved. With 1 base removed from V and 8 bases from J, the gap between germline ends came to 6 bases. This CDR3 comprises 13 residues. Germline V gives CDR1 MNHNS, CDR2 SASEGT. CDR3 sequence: CASSEVVDSPLHF. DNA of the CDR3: TGTGCCAGCAGTGAAGTTGTTGATTCACCCCTCCACTTT.